This T cell receptor (beta chain) was observed in a study of shared clonotypes between healthy human individuals. Study-wide results and limits: Researchers found naive subsets generally carried larger estimated richness than memory subsets. Sampling involved blood alone; tissue repertoires likely differ.

CD4+ cell separation produced CD45RA+ naive and CD45RA-negative memory subsets. Concerning this clone itself: Its matching antigen is unknown.

Several immunoSEQ 96-well plates shared each subset's DNA, each plate a replicate. Some clones are missing from TCRdb's copy, which holds only in-frame ones; the method was immunoSEQ multiplex PCR. This table has under 1,100,000 clones, about 76% appearing once. The CDR3 loop spans 15 amino acids. The ends lost 3 bases at V and 4 bases at J; junction bases unmatched: 5. The germline gives CDR1 SGHTA, CDR2 FQGNSA. Material: memory CD4+ T cells sorted from blood. Subset reported: CD45RA-negative fraction. The TCR comes from a man between 18 and 29 years old in good health. The chain carries TRBV7-2 and TRBJ2-5; 10 nucleotides align to TRBD1. The CDR3 DNA sequence: TGTGCCAGCAGCTTGGCCGACAGGGGGCTAGAGACCCAGTACTTC. Translation: CASSLADRGLETQYF.